This T cell receptor (beta chain) was documented in a study of T cell responses to AZD1222 COVID-19 vaccine. Second doses that came at about 4 or about 12 weeks were put together. Some clones are missing from TCRdb's copy, which holds only in-frame ones; the method was immunoSEQ multiplex PCR. Found here are over 110,000 clones, roughly 92% of them singletons; the top ten hold roughly 10%. The CDR3 is 15 residues long. V lost 4 bases, J lost 4 bases, and 7 bases stayed unmatched. Germline V gene lookup returns CDR1 SNHLY and CDR2 FYNNEI. This chain connects TRBV2 to TRBJ2-7; TRBD2 aligns across 10 bases. The clonotype comes from an adult who received the AZD1222 COVID-19 vaccine. Source: peripheral blood, taken 28 days after the second AZD1222 dose. The CDR3 bases are TGTGCCAGCAGTGCGATTAGCGGGGGGTTGTACGAGCAGTACGTC. It is translated as CASSAISGGLYEQYV.